The source of this T cell receptor beta chain is a study of identifying expanded T cells in peripheral blood. Regarding the study as a whole: Clone count variance between approximately two-week samples rose with total template count.

Healthy donors had no documented immune events, such as infections, while sampled. The V and J ends lost 2 bases and 4 bases respectively, with 17 bases between them. In germline, CDR1 is SGHTA, CDR2 FQGNSA. This CDR3 contains 17 residues. Turning to this clone: Its antigen is unknown.

The method was immunoSEQ multiplex PCR; TCRdb's version includes in-frame clones alone and lacks a portion of them. The sample yields about 110,000 clones, roughly 91% seen once. This TCR was sampled from a person aged 18-70 years in good health. The sequencing sample was made of blood. The gene calls are TRBV7-2 and TRBJ2-2; the D gene is possibly TRBD2 (6 bases). Written as DNA, the CDR3 is TGTGCCAGCAGCTTACGTCGTCTCCCCGGGGGCACCGGGGAGCTGTTTTTT. It encodes CASSLRRLPGGTGELFF.